A selection of T cell receptor beta chains follows, all from one sample in a study of Ad26.COV2.S vaccination and SARS-CoV-2 variants. Sequencing was performed with immunoSEQ multiplex PCR; in TCRdb, only in-frame clones are kept and a portion is missing. The sample records 43,000 or so clones, about 83% being singletons. The sequences come from peripheral blood, collected after recovery from COVID-19. The source is a human donor who had recovered from COVID-19. CDR3s include the opening cysteine and the closing phenylalanine or tryptophan. A D gene is named only where the DNA matches it firmly. The size field is filled for only some rows; it gives once, few, many or a size class.

TRBV6-5	TRBJ1-2	TRBD1	once	TGTGCCAGCAGTTACTCGGGGGGACAGACGGGTGGCTACACCTTC	CASSYSGGQTGGYTF
TRBV7-9	TRBJ1-2	-	-	TGTGCCAGCAGCTCTCAGGGAATCCTTGGGTATGGCTACACCTTC	CASSSQGILGYGYTF
TRBV30	TRBJ1-2	TRBD1	-	TGTGCCTTACGGCCGGGACAGCCTCATCTGTTCGGAGGCTACACCTTC	CALRPGQPHLFGGYTF
TRBV5-1	TRBJ2-1	-	-	TGCGCCAGCAGTTCCGGGACTTACAATGAGCAGTTCTTC	CASSSGTYNEQFF
TRBV19	TRBJ1-1	-	-	TGTGCCAGTAGCTCAAGCCCTATGAACACTGAAGCTTTCTTT	CASSSSPMNTEAFF
TRBV6-5	TRBJ1-6	-	-	TGTGCCAGCAGTCCTGACAGGCTGAATTCACCCCTCCACTTT	CASSPDRLNSPLHF
TRBV5-1	TRBJ1-6	-	-	TGCGCCAGCGCTACTCAGACAGGAGCTAATTCACCCCTCCACTTT	CASATQTGANSPLHF
TRBV19	TRBJ1-2	-	few	TGTGCCAGTAGTATAGTAACGGCCCCGGGAGGCTACACCTTC	CASSIVTAPGGYTF
TRBV5-1	TRBJ2-1	-	-	TGCGCCAGCAGCTCGGGCCAGACCATCCATGAGCAGTTCTTC	CASSSGQTIHEQFF
TRBV5-1	TRBJ2-2	TRBD1	once	TGCGCCAGCAGCGTGGGACAGGGGAATACCGGGGAGCTGTTTTTT	CASSVGQGNTGELFF
TRBV3-1/TRBV3-2	TRBJ1-2	-	-	TGTGCCAGCAGCCAAGAGGCAGGCTACACCTTC	CASSQEAGYTF
TRBV19	TRBJ1-5	TRBD1	few	TGTGCTACCACAGGGGTTAGCAATCAGCCCCAGCATTTT	CATTGVSNQPQHF
TRBV28	TRBJ1-5	-	once	TGTGCCAGCAGTTCAATCCAGACAGGACAATCAGCCCCAGCATTT	CASSSIQTGQSAPAF
TRBV11-3	TRBJ1-1	-	-	TGTGCCAGCCCCCCGGGTGGGGACTATAACACTGAAGCTTTCTTT	CASPPGGDYNTEAFF
TRBV5-1	TRBJ1-4	-	once	TGCGCCAGCAGCTTGGGCCTTAAGGATGAAAAACTGTTTTTT	CASSLGLKDEKLFF
TRBV12-5	TRBJ2-1	TRBD2	-	TGTGCTAGTGGTCCCCTGGGGGGGAATGGATACAATGAGCAGTTCTTC	CASGPLGGNGYNEQFF
TRBV24-1	TRBJ1-2	TRBD1	-	TGTGCCACCAGCGCCATTTCGGGACAGGGGGTGTATGGCTACACCTTC	CATSAISGQGVYGYTF